Reported below is one TCR beta chain. No antigen is known for it. The entry originates in a study of Ad26.COV2.S vaccination and SARS-CoV-2 variants. Study conclusions and caveats: Greater spike-specific TCR breadth was seen in vaccine recipients than in placebo recipients. Reported findings describe substantial breadth in spike-specific CD8+ and CD4+ T cell responses following vaccination.

Measured with immunoSEQ multiplex PCR; TCRdb has only the in-frame clones, and not every one. The sample lists some 300,000 clones, around 81% occurring once. CDR1 is MDHEN and CDR2 is SYDVKM in the germline V gene. With 2 bases removed from V and 2 bases from J, the gap between germline ends came to 4 bases. The CDR3 spans 13 residues. Treatment here: 19 received Ad26.COV2.S at low or high dose, single or two shots; a few received placebo; per-sample allocation not given. Sampling occurred on day 63 after the first vaccine or placebo injection. The sample here was peripheral blood, taken in a trial of Ad26.COV2.S vaccine versus placebo. The sequence came from a person aged 18-60 years who received the Ad26.COV2.S COVID-19 vaccine or a placebo. The chain is built from TRBV28 and TRBJ2-1; D is unresolved. In nucleotides, the CDR3 is TGTGCCAGCAGTTTACAAACCTACAATGAGCAGTTCTTC. Translating gives CASSLQTYNEQFF.